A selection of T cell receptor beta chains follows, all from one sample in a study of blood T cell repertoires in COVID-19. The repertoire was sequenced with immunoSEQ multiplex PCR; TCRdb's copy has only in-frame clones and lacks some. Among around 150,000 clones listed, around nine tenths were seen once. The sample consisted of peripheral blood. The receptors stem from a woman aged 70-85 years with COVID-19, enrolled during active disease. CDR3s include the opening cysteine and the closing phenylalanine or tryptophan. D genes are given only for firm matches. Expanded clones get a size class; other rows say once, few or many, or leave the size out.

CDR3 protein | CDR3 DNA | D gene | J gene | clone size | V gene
CASRLGLHADTQYF | TGTGCCAGCAGACTGGGACTCCACGCAGATACGCAGTATTTT | NA | TRBJ2-3 | NA | TRBV28
CASSPLGQSSGNTIYF | TGTGCCAGCTCACCTTTGGGACAATCCTCTGGAAACACCATATATTTT | NA | TRBJ1-3 | NA | TRBV18
CASGMEGNQPQHF | TGTGCCAGCGGGATGGAGGGCAATCAGCCCCAGCATTTT | NA | TRBJ1-5 | NA | TRBV6-5
CASSHPRDRNTGELFF | TGCGCCAGCAGTCATCCCCGGGACAGGAACACCGGGGAGCTGTTTTTT | TRBD1 | TRBJ2-2 | NA | TRBV23-1
CASSSGTSGGKTYEQYF | TGTGCCAGCAGCTCCGGGACTAGCGGGGGGAAGACCTACGAGCAGTACTTC | TRBD2 | TRBJ2-7 | NA | TRBV5-6
CASSQEPRVASPLHF | TGTGCCAGCAGCCAGGAACCCCGGGTAGCCTCACCCCTCCACTTT | NA | TRBJ1-6 | few | TRBV4-2
CASSLVKVAGGQETQYF | TGCGCCAGCAGCTTGGTAAAGGTAGCGGGGGGCCAAGAGACCCAGTACTTC | TRBD2 | TRBJ2-5 | NA | TRBV5-1
CASSRLVGPDTQYF | TGTGCCAGCAGCCGCCTAGTTGGCCCAGATACGCAGTATTTT | NA | TRBJ2-3 | NA | TRBV2
CASSYGQGVGETQYF | TGTGCCAGCAGTTACGGACAGGGGGTGGGAGAGACCCAGTACTTC | TRBD1 | TRBJ2-5 | NA | TRBV6-5
CASSPGLSNQPQHF | TGTGCCAGCAGCCCCGGACTTAGCAATCAGCCCCAGCATTTT | NA | TRBJ1-5 | NA | TRBV7-2
CASSFQGANEKLFF | TGTGCCAGCAGCTTTCAGGGGGCTAATGAAAAACTGTTTTTT | TRBD1 | TRBJ1-4 | NA | TRBV5-5
CASSPSGGYTGELFF | TGTGCCAGCAGCCCAAGCGGGGGCTACACCGGGGAGCTGTTTTTT | TRBD2 | TRBJ2-2 | few | TRBV4-2
CASSLTGGNSNQPQHF | TGTGCCAGCAGTTTAACAGGGGGTAATAGCAATCAGCCCCAGCATTTT | TRBD1 | TRBJ1-5 | once | TRBV27
CAWSATRDTEAFF | TGTGCCTGGAGTGCTACTCGGGACACTGAAGCTTTCTTT | NA | TRBJ1-1 | NA | TRBV30
CASSLLRGQGYEQYF | TGTGCCAGCAGTCTTTTAAGGGGACAGGGGTACGAGCAGTACTTC | TRBD1 | TRBJ2-7 | NA | TRBV28
CASSQDREVTEAFF | TGTGCCAGCAGCCAAGATCGAGAGGTCACTGAAGCTTTCTTT | NA | TRBJ1-1 | NA | TRBV3-1/TRBV3-2
CASTTGGNSPLHF | TGTGCCAGCACGACAGGGGGGAATTCACCCCTCCACTTT | TRBD1 | TRBJ1-6 | NA | TRBV2
CASSQVRADTQYF | TGTGCCAGCAGCCAAGTCAGGGCAGATACGCAGTATTTT | NA | TRBJ2-3 | once | TRBV3-1/TRBV3-2
CASSPRDSFSYEQYF | TGCGCCAGCAGCCCCCGGGACAGCTTCTCCTACGAGCAGTACTTC | TRBD1 | TRBJ2-7 | NA | TRBV5-1
CASSQDLRGSEQYF | TGTGCCAGCAGCCAAGATTTGAGGGGGAGCGAGCAGTACTTC | NA | TRBJ2-7 | NA | TRBV3-1/TRBV3-2
CASSETGGNQPQHF | TGTGCCAGCAGTGAAACAGGTGGCAATCAGCCCCAGCATTTT | NA | TRBJ1-5 | NA | TRBV2
CASSSPGHLETQYF | TGTGCCAGCAGTTCTCCGGGACACTTGGAGACCCAGTACTTC | NA | TRBJ2-5 | NA | TRBV6-5
CASTYFGLATNTGELFF | TGTGCCAGTACCTACTTCGGACTAGCGACGAACACCGGGGAGCTGTTTTTT | TRBD2 | TRBJ2-2 | NA | TRBV19
CASSLGTSGGTYEQYF | TGCGCCAGCAGCTTGGGGACTAGCGGGGGGACCTACGAGCAGTACTTC | TRBD2 | TRBJ2-7 | NA | TRBV5-1
CASRFNYATNEKLFF | TGTGCCAGCAGATTCAACTATGCAACTAATGAAAAACTGTTTTTT | NA | TRBJ1-4 | NA | TRBV6-5
CASREQKTPYNEQFF | TGTGCCAGCAGGGAACAGAAAACACCCTACAATGAGCAGTTCTTC | NA | TRBJ2-1 | NA | TRBV7-9
CASRGWGAGNTIYF | TGTGCCAGTAGGGGTTGGGGGGCTGGAAACACCATATATTTT | NA | TRBJ1-3 | few | TRBV28
CASSPFRGADTEAFF | TGTGCCAGCTCACCATTTAGGGGCGCGGACACTGAAGCTTTCTTT | NA | TRBJ1-1 | NA | TRBV18
CASRGGSSGNTIYF | TGTGCCAGCAGAGGGGGAAGCTCTGGAAACACCATATATTTT | NA | TRBJ1-3 | NA | TRBV7-9
CAILAGNSYEQYF | TGTGCCATCTTAGCGGGGAACTCCTACGAGCAGTACTTC | TRBD2 | TRBJ2-7 | once | TRBV28
CASSQMTGTNTEAFF | TGTGCCAGCTCACAAATGACAGGGACGAACACTGAAGCTTTCTTT | TRBD1 | TRBJ1-1 | NA | TRBV18
CASSGGGQTTPGSFNEKLFF | TGTGCCAGCAGTGGAGGCGGACAGACAACCCCCGGGTCGTTTAATGAAAAACTGTTTTTT | NA | TRBJ1-4 | NA | TRBV27
CATADSQNIQYF | TGTGCCACGGCCGACAGCCAAAACATTCAGTACTTC | NA | TRBJ2-4 | NA | TRBV19
CASSEAWSGKENTEAFF | TGTGCCAGCAGTGAAGCGTGGTCAGGGAAGGAGAACACTGAAGCTTTCTTT | NA | TRBJ1-1 | NA | TRBV6-1
CASSQSGSNQPQHF | TGTGCCAGCAGCCAATCAGGAAGCAATCAGCCCCAGCATTTT | NA | TRBJ1-5 | few | TRBV4-2
CSASGTGFGNTIYF | TGCAGTGCTAGTGGGACAGGCTTTGGAAACACCATATATTTT | TRBD1 | TRBJ1-3 | NA | TRBV20-1